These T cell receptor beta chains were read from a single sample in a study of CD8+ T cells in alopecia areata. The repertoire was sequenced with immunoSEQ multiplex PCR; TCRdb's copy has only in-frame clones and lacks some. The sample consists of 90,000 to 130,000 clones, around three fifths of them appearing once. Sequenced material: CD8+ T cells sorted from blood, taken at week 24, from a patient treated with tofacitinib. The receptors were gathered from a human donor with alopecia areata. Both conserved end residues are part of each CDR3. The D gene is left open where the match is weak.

CDR3nt: TGTGCCAGCAGCCTTAGCTCTACAGGGAGCTCCTATAATTCACCCCTCCACTTT
CDR3aa: CASSLSSTGSSYNSPLHF
j_gene: TRBJ1-6
v_gene: TRBV25-1
d_gene: -

CDR3nt: TGTGCCAGCAGCGTGGCACCGGGACCATTAAACTATGGCTACACCTTC
CDR3aa: CASSVAPGPLNYGYTF
j_gene: TRBJ1-2
v_gene: TRBV9
d_gene: -

CDR3nt: TGTGCCAGCAGTCCGTCCTCCAGTCGATACAATGAGCAGTTCTTC
CDR3aa: CASSPSSSRYNEQFF
j_gene: TRBJ2-1
v_gene: TRBV9
d_gene: -

CDR3nt: TGTGCCAGTAGTATGGGGATGGGTGAAAAACTGTTTTTT
CDR3aa: CASSMGMGEKLFF
j_gene: TRBJ1-4
v_gene: TRBV19
d_gene: -

CDR3nt: TGCACCAGCAGCCAAGAGGAAGCGGGGGGAGGATCCGAGCAGTACTTC
CDR3aa: CTSSQEEAGGGSEQYF
j_gene: TRBJ2-7
v_gene: TRBV1
d_gene: -

CDR3nt: TGTGCCAGCAGCCCCGGGACTAGCCACACAGATACGCAGTATTTT
CDR3aa: CASSPGTSHTDTQYF
j_gene: TRBJ2-3
v_gene: TRBV6-6
d_gene: TRBD2

CDR3nt: TGTGCCAGCAGTGGCGGGGTCCTTTACAATGAGCAGTTCTTC
CDR3aa: CASSGGVLYNEQFF
j_gene: TRBJ2-1
v_gene: TRBV9
d_gene: -

CDR3nt: TGTGCCAGCAGTTACTCTAGCAATCAGCCCCAGCATTTT
CDR3aa: CASSYSSNQPQHF
j_gene: TRBJ1-5
v_gene: TRBV6-5
d_gene: -

CDR3nt: TGCGCCAGCAGCTTGGAGGCAGGCTACGAGCAGTACTTC
CDR3aa: CASSLEAGYEQYF
j_gene: TRBJ2-7
v_gene: TRBV5-1
d_gene: -

CDR3nt: TGTGCCAGCAGTGAAAGTGGAAATCAGCCCCAGCATTTT
CDR3aa: CASSESGNQPQHF
j_gene: TRBJ1-5
v_gene: TRBV25-1
d_gene: -

CDR3nt: TGCAGCGTTGAGCCTGGGGGCACTGAAGCTTTCTTT
CDR3aa: CSVEPGGTEAFF
j_gene: TRBJ1-1
v_gene: TRBV29-1
d_gene: -